The 21 T cell receptor beta chains given below trace back to one sample, sequenced in a study of T cell responses to AZD1222 COVID-19 vaccine. The repertoire was sequenced with immunoSEQ multiplex PCR; TCRdb's copy has only in-frame clones and lacks some. The profile shows approximately 170,000 clones, 85% to 90% of them singletons. The sample was peripheral blood, taken on day 0 of AZD1222 vaccination. Receptors originate from an adult in good health.

Only one count was recorded for this clone. The chain employs TRBV5-1 and TRBJ1-5; 7 bases are a match to TRBD1. V was clipped by 0 bases and J by 3 bases; unmatched bases: 3. The germline V gene has CDR1 SGHRS and CDR2 YFSETQ. The CDR3 is 15 amino acids. The CDR3 loop reads CASSLVTGANQPQHF. The CDR3 nucleotides are TGCGCCAGCAGCTTGGTAACAGGGGCCAATCAGCCCCAGCATTTT.

Worth noting for this clone: One end of the junction fails to match germline, which may point to a read error. This sequence joins TRBV7-7 and TRBJ2-1; D unresolved. The CDR3 contains 13 residues. Germline values: CDR1 SSHAT, CDR2 FNYEAQ (reference sequence). The CDR3 spells CASSLARADEQFF. Written as DNA, the CDR3 is TGTGCTAGCAGCTTAGCTCGGGCCGATGAGCAGTTCTTC.

This clone rates as medium-sized. The genes are TRBV6-4 and TRBJ2-3, with 14 positions matching TRBD2. The CDR3 totals 16 residues. V lost 0 bases to trimming and J lost 4 bases; unmatched junction nucleotides: 0. Germline V lookup: CDR1 MRHNA, CDR2 SNTAGT. The CDR3 coding sequence is TGTGCCAGCAGTGACTCGACTAGCGGGGGGGCAGATACGCAGTATTTT. Protein: CASSDSTSGGADTQYF.

This sequence joins TRBV6-2 or TRBV6-3 and TRBJ1-1, with 7 bases lining up with TRBD1. The CDR3 has 15 amino acids. The V gene end was trimmed by 2 bases and the J gene end by 0 bases; junction bases not matched to a gene: 3. Germline V gene sequence: CDR1 MNHEY, CDR2 SVGEGT. Written as DNA, the CDR3 is TGTGCCAGCAGTTACGGGACAGACATGAACACTGAAGCTTTCTTT. Protein: CASSYGTDMNTEAFF.

The chain employs TRBV18 and TRBJ1-2; 7 bases line up with TRBD1. Looked up from germline, CDR1 is KGHSH and CDR2 is LQKENI. The CDR3 loop spans 14 amino acids. J lost 6 bases, V lost 0 bases, and 4 bases had no gene match. The chain's CDR3 is CASSPPDRPHGYTF. As DNA, the CDR3 is TGTGCCAGCTCACCACCGGACAGGCCCCATGGCTACACCTTC. The full variable domain, in which reference TRBV18 and TRBJ1-2 provide the parts outside the CDR3, is NAGVMQNPRHLVRRRGQEARLRCSPMKGHSHVYWYRQLPEEGLKFMVYLQKENIIDESGMPKERFSAEFPKEGPSILRIQQVVRGDSAAYFCASSPPDRPHGYTFGSGTRLTVV.

The chain couples TRBV13 to TRBJ2-7; 11 bases are a match to TRBD1. V trimming: 5 bases; J trimming: 7 bases; junction bases outside the gene matches: 10. This CDR3 spans 15 amino acids. The germline V gene encodes CDR1 PRHDT and CDR2 FYEKMQ (reference sequence). The CDR3 DNA follows: TGTGCCAGCAGCATCGGACAGGGGGCTTCCTGGGAGCAGTACGTC. This encodes CASSIGQGASWEQYV.

This rearrangement joins TRBV18 to TRBJ2-3; possibly TRBD2 for D (5 bases). The V end lost 2 bases, the J end lost 0 bases, and 12 bases lay between the germline ends. The CDR3 has 16 residues. The V gene's germline CDR1 is KGHSH and CDR2 LQKENI. CDR3 region: CASSPSPGISTDTQYF. The CDR3 nucleotides read TGTGCCAGCTCACCATCCCCGGGAATAAGCACAGATACGCAGTATTTT.

Of note for this clone: Other DNA sequences of this sample code for an identical CDR3. This sequence joins TRBV7-9 and TRBJ2-2; weak D call: TRBD2 (5 bases). Trimming removed 1 base from V and 2 bases from J, with 11 bases in between. This CDR3 comprises 16 residues. CDR1 SEHNR and CDR2 FQNEAQ come from the germline V gene (reference sequence). The CDR3 DNA is TGTGCCAGCAGCTTAGTGTCCGGGGTAAACACCGGGGAGCTGTTTTTT. Residues: CASSLVSGVNTGELFF.

This chain uses TRBV6-5 with TRBJ1-1; 8 bases fit TRBD1. Germline assignment: CDR1 MNHEY and CDR2 SVGAGI. The length of the CDR3 is 14 residues. J lost 5 bases, V lost 5 bases, and 7 bases had no gene match. The CDR3 region has the DNA TGTGCCAGCAGTACCAGGGGGCGTAAGACTGAAGCTTTCTTT. This translates into CASSTRGRKTEAFF.

V gene TRBV7-9 combines with J gene TRBJ1-5; unclear D gene. The CDR3 is 13 amino acids. CDR1 and CDR2 from the germline V gene are SEHNR and FQNEAQ (reference sequence). The ends were cut back, 6 bases at V and 3 bases at J, with 9 bases in the middle. The CDR3 is CASRGSFNQPQHF. CDR3 coding DNA: TGTGCCAGCAGGGGGTCTTTCAATCAGCCCCAGCATTTT.

This chain uses TRBV7-2 with TRBJ2-7; 12 bases map to TRBD2. The ends lost 5 bases at V and 10 bases at J; junction bases unmatched: 15. The germline gives CDR1 SGHTA, CDR2 FQGNSA. This CDR3 spans 16 amino acids. The CDR3 sequence is CASSPGGDRLAGAQYF. The CDR3 DNA follows: TGTGCCAGCAGCCCGGGGGGAGACAGACTAGCGGGGGCCCAGTACTTC. The whole variable domain, filled in from reference TRBV7-2 and TRBJ2-7, reads GAGVSQSPSNKVTEKGKDVELRCDPISGHTALYWYRQSLGQGLEFLIYFQGNSAPDKSGLPSDRFSAERTGGSVSTLTIQRTQQEDSAVYLCASSPGGDRLAGAQYFGPGTRLTVT.

The chain links TRBV2 to TRBJ2-1; 8 positions agree with TRBD2. Per the germline V gene, CDR1 is SNHLY and CDR2 is FYNNEI. The CDR3 has 14 amino acids. Trimming removed 3 bases from V and 6 bases from J; junction bases left unmatched: 4. Here the CDR3 DNA reads TGTGCCAGCAGTGACCGGGGACTAGGCAATGAGCAGTTCTTC. Translated: CASSDRGLGNEQFF.

The CDR3 sequence: CASSQDSARSEAFF. The CDR3 DNA follows: TGTGCCAGCAGCCAAGATAGTGCGCGGAGCGAAGCTTTCTTT. The rearrangement uses TRBV3-1 (or the pseudogene TRBV3-2) and TRBJ1-1; unclear D gene. V gave up 0 bases and J gave up 8 bases, with 13 bases separating them. The CDR3 contains 14 residues. CDR1 is LGHDT and CDR2 is YNNKEL in the germline V gene (reference sequence).

The V gene is TRBV6-6, the J gene TRBJ2-3; D not certain. The CDR3 is made up of 13 amino acids. V dropped 3 bases and J dropped 2 bases, with 6 bases sitting between them. CDR1 and CDR2 (germline): MNHNY, SVGAGI (reference sequence). CDR3 sequence reads: CASSYIDTDTQYF. The CDR3 nucleotides read TGTGCCAGCAGTTATATCGACACAGATACGCAGTATTTT.

The J gene is TRBJ2-1, the V gene TRBV5-1, with TRBD1 identical over 8 bases. Germline CDR1 reads SGHRS; CDR2 reads YFSETQ. Germline trimming cut 0 bases from V and 4 bases from J; bases unmatched to any gene: 3. The CDR3 loop spans 15 amino acids. For the CDR3, the DNA is TGCGCCAGCAGCTTGGAGACAGGGGCGTACAATGAGCAGTTCTTC. Translated: CASSLETGAYNEQFF.

This sequence joins TRBV10-1 and TRBJ2-3; D not certain. Trimming took off 0 bases at V and 2 bases at J, with 6 bases between the two ends. There are 14 residues in the CDR3. Germline V gene sequence: CDR1 WNHNN, CDR2 SYGVQD (reference sequence). CDR3 sequence (DNA): TGCGCCAGCAGTGAGTCCGTGCCCACAGATACGCAGTATTTT. This sequence encodes CASSESVPTDTQYF.

This sequence joins TRBV4-2 and TRBJ1-4; 7 nucleotides line up with TRBD1. In germline, CDR1 is LGHNA, CDR2 YNFKEQ. V shed 1 base and J 8 bases; nucleotides not matched to a gene: 13. This CDR3 is 17 amino acids long. The CDR3 nucleotides are TGTGCCAGCAGCCAAGGGGGAGGGGGCCATATTGGGGAAAAACTGTTTTTT. As protein: CASSQGGGGHIGEKLFF.

V is TRBV2 and J is TRBJ2-3; 7 bases are shared with TRBD2. Germline values: CDR1 SNHLY, CDR2 FYNNEI. The CDR3 spans 15 residues. Trimming removed 5 bases from V and 2 bases from J; junction bases left unmatched: 7. This CDR3 is CASSRLASLTDTQYF. CDR3 bases: TGTGCCAGCAGTAGACTAGCCTCCCTCACAGATACGCAGTATTTT.

The chain uses TRBV19 and TRBJ1-5; 7 bases match TRBD1. Germline lookup yields CDR1 LNHDA and CDR2 SQIVND (reference sequence). V shed 7 bases, J shed 0 bases, and the junction held 9 bases outside the gene matches. This CDR3 spans 16 amino acids. The CDR3 nucleotides are TGTGCCAGTACTACACCGGGACAGTATAGCAATCAGCCCCAGCATTTT. It translates to CASTTPGQYSNQPQHF. Together with reference TRBV19 and TRBJ1-5, the CDR3 gives the full variable domain: DGGITQSPKYLFRKEGQNVTLSCEQNLNHDAMYWYRQDPGQGLRLIYYSQIVNDFQKGDIAEGYSVSREKKESFPLTVTSAQKNPTAFYLCASTTPGQYSNQPQHFGDGTRLSIL.

The gene calls are TRBV7-2 and TRBJ1-5; D gene uncertain. V was clipped by 1 base and J by 5 bases, with 3 bases between them. From germline, CDR1 is SGHTA and CDR2 FQGNSA. The length of the CDR3 is 12 residues. The CDR3 DNA is TGTGCCAGCAGCTTAGGGGATCAGCCCCAGCATTTT. This sequence encodes CASSLGDQPQHF.

The chain combines TRBV7-9 with TRBJ2-4, with 8 bases fitting TRBD2. In germline, CDR1 is SEHNR, CDR2 FQNEAQ (reference sequence). Germline trimming cut 2 bases from V and 8 bases from J; bases unmatched to any gene: 11. The CDR3 is made up of 16 amino acids. The CDR3 coding sequence is TGTGCCAGCAGCTTAACCCTCGGGGGGGTCTACGACATTCAGTACTTC. This encodes CASSLTLGGVYDIQYF.